A selection of T cell receptor beta chains follows, all from one sample in a study of molecular identifiers for immune sequencing clone quantification. TCRdb called the PCR reads again in MiXCR, with one record for every CDR3 protein. The profile shows around 100,000 distinct CDR3 sequences, under 40% of them singletons. The sequencing sample was made of naive CD8+ T cells from blood, with Jurkat cell RNA spiked in. Source of these receptors: a human donor in good health. Some libraries in this study had Jurkat cell RNA spiked in. Each CDR3 is given with its conserved first and last residue. D genes are given only for firm matches. A clone size is listed for some rows: how often the clone was seen (once, few, many), or a class if it is expanded.

j_call	d_call	clone_size	v_call	cdr3_aa	cdr3_nt
TRBJ2-7	TRBD2	once	TRBV20-1	CSARWGGLAGPSSYEQYF	TGCAGTGCTAGATGGGGTGGACTAGCGGGACCTAGCTCCTACGAGCAGTACTTC
TRBJ2-7	.	once	TRBV11-2	CASSLFAGSYEQYF	TGTGCCAGCAGCTTATTCGCCGGTTCCTACGAGCAGTACTTC
TRBJ2-4	.	.	TRBV29-1	CSVEELISLAKNIQYF	TGCAGCGTTGAAGAGCTTATCAGCCTAGCCAAAAACATTCAGTACTTC
TRBJ1-2	.	.	TRBV5-4	CASSSPPYGYTF	TGTGCCAGCAGCTCCCCACCCTATGGCTACACCTTC
TRBJ2-4	TRBD2	.	TRBV12-3/TRBV12-4	CASSLGPLRAGGPGPTQYF	TGTGCCAGCAGTTTGGGTCCCCTCCGAGCGGGAGGGCCCGGTCCCACTCAGTACTTC
TRBJ2-5	.	.	TRBV6-5	CASSYGAIETQYF	TGTGCCAGCAGTTATGGGGCCATCGAGACCCAGTACTTC
TRBJ2-7	.	many	TRBV7-9	CASGSEQYF	TGTGCCAGCGGGAGCGAGCAGTACTTC
TRBJ2-2	.	.	TRBV9	CASSVDVGELIF	TGTGCCAGCAGCGTAGATGTCGGGGAGCTGATTTTT
TRBJ2-1	TRBD2	.	TRBV11-2	CASSLEGPGLAGVDEQFF	TGTGCCAGCAGCTTAGAGGGACCGGGACTAGCGGGAGTGGATGAGCAGTTCTTC
TRBJ1-3	TRBD1	.	TRBV12-3/TRBV12-4	CASSTEDRVGNSIYF	TGTGCCAGCAGTACAGAGGACAGGGTTGGAAACTCCATATATTTT
TRBJ2-3	.	.	TRBV7-6	CASSKTHSTDTQYF	TGTGCCAGCAGCAAGACACATAGCACAGATACGCAGTATTTT
TRBJ1-6	.	many	TRBV4-3	CASSQDRGGGSPLHF	TGCGCCAGCAGCCAAGATAGGGGAGGGGGTTCACCCCTCCACTTT
TRBJ2-5	.	many	TRBV18	CASSGNQETQYF	TGTGCCAGCTCAGGGAACCAAGAGACCCAGTACTTC
TRBJ2-2	TRBD2	few	TRBV4-3	CASSQGVGTSGTNTGELFF	TGCGCCAGCAGCCAAGGAGTGGGGACTAGCGGGACGAACACCGGGGAGCTGTTTTTT
TRBJ2-5	TRBD2	.	TRBV6-2/TRBV6-3	CASRGAGGPLGHETQYF	TGTGCCAGCAGGGGAGCGGGAGGGCCCCTAGGACATGAGACCCAGTACTTC
TRBJ2-7	.	.	TRBV3-2	CASSPEEGPSHEQYF	TGTGCCAGCAGCCCCGAGGAGGGCCCTTCCCACGAGCAGTACTTC
TRBJ2-7	TRBD2	many	TRBV29-1	CSVEISGFPYEQYF	TGCAGCGTTGAGATTAGCGGGTTCCCCTACGAGCAGTACTTC
TRBJ2-1	TRBD1	few	TRBV29-1	CSAGPGGYEQFF	TGCAGCGCCGGGCCAGGGGGCTATGAGCAGTTCTTC
TRBJ2-3	TRBD2	few	TRBV27	CASSFVAGGEPSTDTQYF	TGTGCCAGCAGTTTCGTAGCGGGAGGGGAGCCTAGCACAGATACGCAGTATTTT
TRBJ2-7	TRBD2	few	TRBV20-1	CSARVVTSGSVYEQYF	TGCAGTGCTAGAGTAGTGACTAGCGGGTCCGTTTACGAGCAGTACTTC
TRBJ2-1	.	.	TRBV19	CASGTEVGGNEQFF	TGTGCCAGTGGGACGGAGGTTGGGGGCAATGAGCAGTTCTTC
TRBJ1-1	TRBD1	.	TRBV14	CASSPSGQGVKNTEAFF	TGTGCCAGCAGCCCTTCGGGACAGGGGGTGAAGAACACTGAAGCTTTCTTT
TRBJ1-2	.	.	TRBV4-3	CASSQRFGELVYGYTF	TGCGCCAGCAGCCAAAGGTTCGGGGAGTTGGTCTATGGCTACACCTTC
TRBJ2-4	.	many	TRBV7-8	CASSPARTGPRSIQYF	TGTGCCAGCAGCCCCGCGAGAACAGGGCCCCGATCTATTCAGTACTTC